Detailed here is one T cell receptor beta chain. Amplification used 60 Vbeta primers and 13 Jbeta primers. The repertoire was sequenced with immunoSEQ multiplex PCR; TCRdb's copy has only in-frame clones and lacks some. This table holds approximately 110,000 clones, 60% to 75% found once. The sample is drawn from a study of cytomegalovirus exposure and HLA in healthy donors. About the research overall: Genotyping of more than 300 donors showed that 80% to 90% belonged to the Caucasian-associated ancestry cluster.

The V gene's germline CDR1 is SQVTM and CDR2 ANQGSEA. V lost 7 bases to trimming and J lost 8 bases, with 15 bases between them. The CDR3 contains 12 residues. Material for sequencing was PBMCs. This receptor was obtained from a woman between 45 and 65 years old in good health and CMV-seropositive. The chain uses TRBV29-1 and TRBJ2-1; TRBD2 might be the D (5 bases). The CDR3 reads CSAESLGDEQFF. CDR3 bases: TGCAGCGCAGAGTCCCTCGGGGATGAGCAGTTCTTC.